The T cell receptor beta chain under discussion was sequenced for a study of blood T cell repertoires in COVID-19. Study background: Sources were T cells, B-cell-depleted T cells, or PBMCs; the material itself was cDNA or gDNA.

The CDR3 extends over 15 amino acids. Germline lookup yields CDR1 SGDLS and CDR2 YYNGEE. The V and J ends lost 7 bases and 0 bases, in that order; junction bases with no gene match: 5. Which cohort a participant joined came from the clinical history participants gave. The repertoire was sequenced with immunoSEQ multiplex PCR; TCRdb's copy has only in-frame clones and lacks some. This sample yields around 300,000 clones, of which 88% are seen a single time; under 3.5% belongs to the top ten. The genes are TRBV9 and TRBJ2-7; TRBD2 aligns across 12 bases. This receptor was identified in a woman in her forties or fifties who had recovered from COVID-19. Sequencing was carried out using PBMCs or T cells enriched from blood (not recorded which). CDR3 nucleotides: TGTGCCAGCGGACGGACTAGCGGGGCCTCCTACGAGCAGTACTTC. This gives the protein CASGRTSGASYEQYF.